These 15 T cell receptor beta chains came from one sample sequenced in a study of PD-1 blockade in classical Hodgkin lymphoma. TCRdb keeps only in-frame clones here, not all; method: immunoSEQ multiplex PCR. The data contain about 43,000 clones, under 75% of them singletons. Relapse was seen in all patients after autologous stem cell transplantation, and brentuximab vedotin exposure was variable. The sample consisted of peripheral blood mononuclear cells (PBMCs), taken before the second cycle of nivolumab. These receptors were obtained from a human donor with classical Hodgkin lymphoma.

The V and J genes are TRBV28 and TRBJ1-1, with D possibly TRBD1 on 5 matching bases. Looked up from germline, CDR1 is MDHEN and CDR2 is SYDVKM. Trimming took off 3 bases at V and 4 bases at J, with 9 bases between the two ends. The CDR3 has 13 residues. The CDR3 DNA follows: TGTGCCAGCAGTTTCGGGCAGGGCACTGAAGCTTTCTTT. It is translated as CASSFGQGTEAFF.

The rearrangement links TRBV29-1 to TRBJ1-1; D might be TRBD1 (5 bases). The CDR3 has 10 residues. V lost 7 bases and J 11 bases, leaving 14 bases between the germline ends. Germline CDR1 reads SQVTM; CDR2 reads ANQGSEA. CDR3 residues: CSAQGTVAFF. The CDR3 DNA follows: TGCAGCGCCCAAGGGACGGTTGCTTTCTTT.

The CDR3 DNA follows: TGTGCCATCAGTGAGTCGATCTCCGGGGGCGGACTAGAGCAGTACTTC. Translating gives CAISESISGGGLEQYF. V gene TRBV10-3 combines with J gene TRBJ2-7; TRBD1 or TRBD2 may be the D gene (6 bases each). Germline V gene lookup returns CDR1 ENHRY and CDR2 SYGVKD. V lost 0 bases and J 7 bases, leaving 19 bases between the germline ends. The CDR3 has 16 amino acids.

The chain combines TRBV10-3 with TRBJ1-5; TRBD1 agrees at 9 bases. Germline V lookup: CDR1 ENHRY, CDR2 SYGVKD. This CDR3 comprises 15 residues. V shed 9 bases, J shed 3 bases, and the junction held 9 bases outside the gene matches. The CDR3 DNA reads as TGTGCCATAGGAACAGGGGGCGAAAACAATCAGCCCCAGCATTTT. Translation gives CAIGTGGENNQPQHF.

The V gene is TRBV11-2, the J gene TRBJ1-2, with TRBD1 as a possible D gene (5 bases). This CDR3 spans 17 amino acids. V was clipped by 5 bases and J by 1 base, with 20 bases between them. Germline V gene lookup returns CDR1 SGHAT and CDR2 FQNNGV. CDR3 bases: TGTGCCAGCAGCCGAGTTCGGGTCGGGGCCCTTAACTATGGCTACACCTTC. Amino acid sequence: CASSRVRVGALNYGYTF.

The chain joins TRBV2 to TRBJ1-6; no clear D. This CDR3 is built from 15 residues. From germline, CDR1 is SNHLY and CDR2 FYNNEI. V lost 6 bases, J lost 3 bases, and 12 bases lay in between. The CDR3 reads CASSYRPNYNSPLHF. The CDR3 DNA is TGTGCCAGCAGCTACAGACCTAACTATAATTCACCCCTCCACTTT.

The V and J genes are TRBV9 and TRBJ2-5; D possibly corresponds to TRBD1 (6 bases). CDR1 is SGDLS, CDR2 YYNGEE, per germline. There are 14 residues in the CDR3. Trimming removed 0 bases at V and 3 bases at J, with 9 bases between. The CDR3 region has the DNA TGTGCCAGCAGCGTAGGTTACAGGGAAGAGACCCAGTACTTC. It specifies CASSVGYREETQYF. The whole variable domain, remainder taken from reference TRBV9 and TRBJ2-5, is DSGVTQTPKHLITATGQRVTLRCSPRSGDLSVYWYQQSLDQGLQFLIQYYNGEERAKGNILERFSAQQFPDLHSELNLSSLELGDSALYFCASSVGYREETQYFGPGTRLLVL.

The CDR3 nucleotides are TGTGCCATCAGTGAAAGAGGGGGGCGTCTTAGGAACACCATATATTTT. This sequence encodes CAISERGGRLRNTIYF. The chain recombines TRBV10-3 with TRBJ1-3; weak D call: TRBD1 (6 bases). Germline lookup yields CDR1 ENHRY and CDR2 SYGVKD. The CDR3 totals 16 residues. Trimming stripped 3 bases from V and 7 bases from J, with 19 bases between.

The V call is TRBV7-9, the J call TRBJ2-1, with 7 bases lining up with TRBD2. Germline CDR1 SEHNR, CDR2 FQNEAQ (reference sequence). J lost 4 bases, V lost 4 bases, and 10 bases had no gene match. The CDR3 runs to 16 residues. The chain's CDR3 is CASSYISSGYYNEQFF. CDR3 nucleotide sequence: TGTGCCAGCAGCTATATTTCTAGCGGCTATTACAATGAGCAGTTCTTC. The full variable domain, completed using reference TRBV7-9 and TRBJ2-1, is DTGVSQNPRHKITKRGQNVTFRCDPISEHNRLYWYRQTLGQGPEFLTYFQNEAQLEKSRLLSDRFSAERPKGSFSTLEIQRTEQGDSAMYLCASSYISSGYYNEQFFGPGTRLTVL.

For the CDR3, the DNA is TGTGCCAGTAGTGCGACCTTATCGGATGAGCAGTTCTTC. The encoded protein is CASSATLSDEQFF. V and J are TRBV19 and TRBJ2-1; D not resolved. Between the trimmed V and J ends, which lost 5 bases and 8 bases, there was a span of 13 bases. This CDR3 has 13 residues. Looked up from germline, CDR1 is LNHDA and CDR2 is SQIVND (reference sequence).

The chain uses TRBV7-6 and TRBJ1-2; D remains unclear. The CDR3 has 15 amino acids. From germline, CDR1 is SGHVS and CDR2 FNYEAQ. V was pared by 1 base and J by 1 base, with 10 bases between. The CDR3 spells CASSLEPGFNYGYTF. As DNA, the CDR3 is TGTGCCAGCAGCTTAGAGCCAGGCTTTAACTATGGCTACACCTTC.

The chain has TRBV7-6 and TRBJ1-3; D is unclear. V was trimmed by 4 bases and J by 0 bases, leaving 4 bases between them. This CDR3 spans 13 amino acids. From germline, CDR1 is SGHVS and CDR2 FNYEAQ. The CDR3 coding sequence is TGTGCCAGCAGCTCCAGCTCTGGAAACACCATATATTTT. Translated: CASSSSSGNTIYF.

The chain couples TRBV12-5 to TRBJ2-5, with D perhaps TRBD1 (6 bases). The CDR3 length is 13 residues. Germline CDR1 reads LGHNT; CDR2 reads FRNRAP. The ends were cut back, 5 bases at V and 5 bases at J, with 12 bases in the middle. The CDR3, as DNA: TGTGCTAGTGGTGACGACAGGAGGGAGACCCAGTACTTC. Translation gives CASGDDRRETQYF.

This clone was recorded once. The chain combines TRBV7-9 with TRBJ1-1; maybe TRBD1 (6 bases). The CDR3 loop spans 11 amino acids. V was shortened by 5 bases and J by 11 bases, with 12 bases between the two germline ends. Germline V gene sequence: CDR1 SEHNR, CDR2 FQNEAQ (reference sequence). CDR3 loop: CASSLRGGAFF. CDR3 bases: TGTGCCAGCAGCCTAAGGGGGGGGGCTTTCTTT.

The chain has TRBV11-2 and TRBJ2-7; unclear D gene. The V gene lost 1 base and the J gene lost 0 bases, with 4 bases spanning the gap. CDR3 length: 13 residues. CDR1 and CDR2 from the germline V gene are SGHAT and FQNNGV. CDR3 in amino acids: CASSLAPSYEQYF. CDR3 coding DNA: TGTGCCAGCAGCTTAGCCCCCTCCTACGAGCAGTACTTC.